The 2 T cell receptor beta chains listed next were all sequenced from one sample in a study of human T cells and chemical hapten exposure. Regarding time point: patch test 3, about 24 weeks after DPC sensitization. The treatment: therapeutic diphenylcyclopropenone sensitization with weekly scalp DPC. TCRdb re-analysed the RACE reads in MiXCR, keeping a single row per CDR3 protein. The sample records 70,000 to 90,000 distinct CDR3 sequences, approximately 10% being singletons. The sample was whole blood, taken in connection with sensitization to the hapten diphenylcyclopropenone (DPC). The receptors stem from a woman aged 45-65 years with alopecia areata. Some clones in this sample may be carry-over from other donors' samples.

On this clonotype: A much larger clone lies one base from this, so it may be a read error. This rearrangement joins TRBV6-6 to TRBJ1-2; the D gene is possibly TRBD1 (5 bases). The CDR3 has 13 residues. Germline CDR1 MNHNY, CDR2 SVGAGI (reference sequence). V shed 5 bases and J shed 5 bases, with 12 bases lying between them. The chain's CDR3 is CASSDQGVYGYTF. The CDR3 region has the DNA TGTGCCAGCAGTGATCAGGGCGTTTATGGCTACACCTTC.

This clonotype was detected ten times or more. The rearrangement links TRBV5-1 to TRBJ1-4; TRBD1 aligns across 7 bases. The CDR3 spans 14 residues. V shed 1 base and J 14 bases; nucleotides not matched to a gene: 11. CDR1 and CDR2 (germline): SGHRS, YFSETQ. CDR3 protein: CASSLMPGGERLFF. The CDR3, as DNA: TGCGCCAGCAGCTTGATGCCAGGGGGGGAGCGGCTGTTTTTT.